Below, 2 T cell receptor beta chains from the same sample are listed, as sequenced in a study of regulatory T cells in long-lasting Graves disease (dated by TCRdb to the early 2020s). Library method: multiplex PCR. The sequencing machine was an Illumina HiSeq 4000. TCR beta libraries were built with iRepertoire HTBI primers and Arm-PCR amplification of CDR3 regions. TCRdb reran the public reads through fastp at Q25 and MiXCR, keeping productive beta chains. Each entry is one CDR3 protein sequence, shown with its most common DNA and genes. The sample contains a few hundred thousand distinct CDR3 sequences, around 17% of them found a single time. The biggest ten clones account for 25% to 30% of the sample. The sample's time point label, in plain terms: newly diagnosed GD, antithyroid drugs for less than 3 months. For both TCR sequencing and RNA sequencing, RNA was extracted from PBMCs in TRIzol. These data also formed part of another study, on T cells in Graves' hyperthyroidism and ophthalmopathy.

This sample comprised peripheral blood mononuclear cells (PBMCs), obtained at new diagnosis, from a patient treated with antithyroid drugs. The origin of the receptors is a middle-aged man with Graves disease. Donor details come from another sample of the same person, matched by shared clones.

Details on this clonotype: A much larger clonotype is one base distant, so this may be a read error. V and J are TRBV14 and TRBJ1-4; D is unclear. V was shortened by 1 base and J by 8 bases, with 8 bases between the two germline ends. The CDR3 loop spans 13 amino acids. Germline values: CDR1 SGHDN, CDR2 FVKESK. Here the CDR3 DNA reads TGTGCCAGCAGCCAAGGGTCGATAGAAAAACTGTTTTTT. This gives the protein CASSQGSIEKLFF.

This clonotype was seen repeatedly, ten times or more. The V and J genes are TRBV18 and TRBJ2-3, with 7 bases matching TRBD1. CDR1 KGHSH and CDR2 LQKENI come from the germline V gene. V lost 3 bases, J lost 0 bases, and 6 bases stayed unmatched. The CDR3 extends over 16 amino acids. The CDR3 spells CASSPTPGQSTDTQYF. The CDR3 bases are TGTGCCAGCTCACCCACTCCGGGACAGAGCACAGATACGCAGTATTTT.